The 21 T cell receptor beta chains presented below share a single source sample, sequenced in a study of T cells in Graves' hyperthyroidism and ophthalmopathy. Amplification yielded TCR beta CDR3 regions, with RNA transcripts as the source. The HTBI primer set was used in a first-round RT-PCR of the TCR CDR3. TCRdb re-derived calls from the multiplex PCR reads in MiXCR, one entry per CDR3 protein. The repertoire has 350,000 to 400,000 distinct CDR3 sequences, about 18% of them found once; the top ten carry 3.7%. Sequencing used blood. Source of these receptors: a woman aged 18-29 years with Graves' hyperthyroidism.

The sample holds many counts of this clonotype. At one end the junction does not follow the germline gene, possibly because of a read error. V and J are TRBV5-1 and TRBJ2-7, with D unclear. Germline V CDR1 and CDR2: SGHRS, YFSETQ. The CDR3 runs 15 residues. For the CDR3, the DNA is TGCGCCAGCACCTTGGTTCGAGGAAACGTGGGGGAGCAGTACTTC. Protein sequence: CASTLVRGNVGEQYF.

This clonotype was counted ten times or more. The chain combines TRBV30 with TRBJ2-4; D gene ambiguous. The length of the CDR3 is 13 residues. The germline CDR1 and CDR2 sequences are GTSNPN and SVGIG (reference sequence). The ends were cut back, 1 base at V and 1 base at J, with 5 bases in the middle. CDR3 nucleotide sequence: TGTGCCTGGAGTGCGACGGCCAAAAACATTCAGTACTTC. Translating gives CAWSATAKNIQYF.

Many counts were recorded for this clonotype. V usage is TRBV7-8 and J usage is TRBJ2-5; D is undetermined. Per germline, CDR1 SGHVS and CDR2 FQNEAQ. V was pared by 4 bases and J by 2 bases, with 11 bases between. The CDR3 is made up of 14 amino acids. The CDR3 reads CASSSWRNQETQYF. CDR3 sequence (DNA): TGTGCCAGCAGCTCCTGGCGGAATCAAGAGACCCAGTACTTC.

In this sample, this clonotype turned up many times. CDR3 region: CASPRSNQPQHF. In nucleotides, the CDR3 is TGCGCCAGCCCTAGATCCAATCAGCCCCAGCATTTT. The rearrangement uses TRBV5-1 and TRBJ1-5; D gene unclear. The CDR3 runs 12 residues. Germline V gene sequence: CDR1 SGHRS, CDR2 YFSETQ. V shed 7 bases and J shed 3 bases, with 8 bases lying between them.

This clonotype was counted ten times or more. J is TRBJ2-7 and V is TRBV6-8; no clear D. The CDR3 totals 13 residues. Trimming took off 7 bases at V and 2 bases at J, with 12 bases between the two ends. CDR1 is MNHGY and CDR2 is SAAAGT in the germline V gene. CDR3 residues: CASTGRGAYEQYF. The CDR3 bases are TGTGCCAGCACGGGCAGAGGAGCCTACGAGCAGTACTTC.

This clonotype was observed a handful of times. This sequence may be a read error, since a much larger clone differs from it by one base. The chain has TRBV7-2 and TRBJ1-1; no reliable D call. The V end lost 4 bases, the J end lost 10 bases, and 13 bases lay between the germline ends. Germline V gene sequence: CDR1 SGHTA, CDR2 FQGNSA. This CDR3 has 12 amino acids. This CDR3 is CASSSYKGTAFF. CDR3 DNA sequence: TGTGCCAGCAGCTCCTACAAGGGTACAGCTTTCTTT.

This clonotype was picked up many times. The genes are TRBV20-1 and TRBJ1-2, with unresolved D. The CDR3 has 13 amino acids. Germline-derived CDR1 and CDR2 are DFQATT and SNEGSKA (reference sequence). Trimming took 5 bases from V and 1 from J, leaving 11 bases between them. The CDR3 DNA sequence: TGCAGTGCTCTCGTACCGCTTAACTATGGCTACACCTTC. Protein product: CSALVPLNYGYTF.

This clonotype was counted ten times or more. J is TRBJ1-1 and V is TRBV20-1, with a tentative D call TRBD1 (6 bases). V was clipped by 2 bases and J by 4 bases, with 17 bases between them. Germline values: CDR1 DFQATT, CDR2 SNEGSKA (reference sequence). CDR3 length: 15 residues. The CDR3 region is CSARRGDFRPTEAFF. CDR3 DNA: TGCAGTGCTAGAAGGGGGGACTTCAGGCCCACTGAAGCTTTCTTT.

In its sample, this clonotype was seen many times. The chain couples TRBV20-1 to TRBJ2-5, with D hard to call. V was shortened by 5 bases and J by 4 bases, with 17 bases between the two germline ends. This CDR3 contains 14 residues. Germline V gene lookup returns CDR1 DFQATT and CDR2 SNEGSKA (reference sequence). The CDR3 sequence is CSAPPEVWGETQYF. CDR3 DNA: TGCAGTGCTCCACCCGAGGTTTGGGGAGAGACCCAGTACTTC.

J is TRBJ2-7 and V is TRBV30; 10 positions match TRBD1. V shed 5 bases, J shed 4 bases, and the junction held 2 bases outside the gene matches. CDR3 length: 12 residues. Germline assignment: CDR1 GTSNPN and CDR2 SVGIG (reference sequence). The CDR3 protein is CAWGQGEYEQYF. The CDR3, as DNA: TGTGCCTGGGGACAGGGGGAGTACGAGCAGTACTTC.

This clonotype has at least ten counts. CDR3 coding DNA: TGTGCCAGCAGCTTGGTTGGTGCGAACACCGGGGAGCTGTTTTTT. It encodes CASSLVGANTGELFF. The rearrangement links TRBV5-5 to TRBJ2-2; D remains ambiguous. The CDR3 is made up of 15 amino acids. CDR1 and CDR2 (germline): SGHKS, YYEKEE (reference sequence). The V end was cut by 0 bases, the J end by 0 bases, with 6 bases between.

Ten or more counts support this clonotype. The V call is TRBV6-1, the J call TRBJ1-2; D gene unclear. CDR1 and CDR2 from the germline V gene are MNHNS and SASEGT. Trimming stripped 7 bases from V and 3 bases from J, with 6 bases between. CDR3 length: 11 residues. The DNA for the CDR3 is TGTGCCAGCACGGATGACTATGGCTACACCTTC. Protein product: CASTDDYGYTF.

Many counts were recorded for this clonotype. The chain combines TRBV12-3 or TRBV12-4 with TRBJ1-1; D unclear. The CDR3 runs to 12 residues. V gave up 6 bases and J gave up 1 base, with 6 bases separating them. Here the CDR3 DNA reads TGTGCCAGCAGCCCAAGGAACACTGAAGCTTTCTTT. As protein: CASSPRNTEAFF.

This clonotype was counted between two and nine times. This rearrangement joins TRBV5-6 to TRBJ1-5, with D maybe TRBD1 (6 bases). V lost 1 base to trimming and J lost 4 bases, with 18 bases between them. The V gene's germline CDR1 is SGHDT and CDR2 YYEEEE. There are 17 residues in the CDR3. The CDR3 region is CASSLFGRGTMNQPQHF. The CDR3 DNA is TGTGCCAGCAGCTTGTTCGGGAGGGGGACTATGAATCAGCCCCAGCATTTT.

A few counts support this clonotype. The rearrangement uses TRBV18 and TRBJ2-5; 13 bases match TRBD2. The germline CDR1 and CDR2 sequences are KGHSH and LQKENI. The CDR3 is 16 amino acids. V shed 5 bases and J 5 bases; nucleotides not matched to a gene: 8. CDR3 nucleotides: TGTGCCAGCTCATCACGGACTAGCGGGGGAGGGGAGACCCAGTACTTC. It translates to CASSSRTSGGGETQYF.

This clonotype was observed at least ten times. The CDR3 DNA is TGTGCCAGCACCTCGCCAGGTCCCTCCTACGAGCAGTACTTC. This translates into CASTSPGPSYEQYF. The chain uses TRBV7-9 and TRBJ2-7, with D hard to call. V was trimmed by 7 bases and J by 0 bases, leaving 13 bases between them. Per the germline V gene, CDR1 is SEHNR and CDR2 is FQNEAQ (reference sequence). CDR3 length: 14 residues.

This clonotype was recorded many times. The V call is TRBV7-2, the J call TRBJ2-7; perhaps TRBD2 as D (5 bases). The CDR3 spans 14 residues. Germline V lookup: CDR1 SGHTA, CDR2 FQGNSA. The V end lost 5 bases, the J end lost 0 bases, and 11 bases lay between the germline ends. CDR3 bases: TGTGCCAGCAGCGGTAGCGCAAGCTCCTACGAGCAGTACTTC. Its translation: CASSGSASSYEQYF.

This clonotype was detected many times. The chain couples TRBV5-1 to TRBJ1-1; D is undetermined. Trimming removed 3 bases at V and 3 bases at J, with 12 bases between. CDR3 length: 14 residues. Looked up from germline, CDR1 is SGHRS and CDR2 is YFSETQ. This CDR3 is CASSYQREDTEAFF. For the CDR3, the DNA is TGCGCCAGCAGCTATCAACGGGAGGACACTGAAGCTTTCTTT.

This clonotype was detected only a few times. The chain couples TRBV9 to TRBJ1-2; TRBD1 aligns across 7 bases. The CDR3 has 15 amino acids. The V segment lost 4 bases and the J segment 3 bases; nucleotides outside the gene matches: 9. Germline loops: CDR1 SGDLS, CDR2 YYNGEE. DNA for the CDR3: TGTGCCAGCAGCCCTGACCCAGGGGGAGACTATGGCTACACCTTC. Its protein is CASSPDPGGDYGYTF.

This clonotype was counted between two and nine times. The chain recombines TRBV10-1 with TRBJ2-4; 7 bases match TRBD2. CDR3 length equals 15 residues. Unmatched junction bases numbered 3, after V lost 1 base and J lost 3 bases. Germline V gives CDR1 WNHNN, CDR2 SYGVQD (reference sequence). CDR3 sequence: CASSEWPGGKNIQYF. The CDR3 DNA reads TGCGCCAGCAGTGAGTGGCCGGGGGGCAAAAACATTCAGTACTTC.

The sample holds a few counts of this clonotype. At one boundary the junction diverges from the germline segment, which might be a read error. The CDR3 loop is CAWRGGLGALF. The CDR3 DNA sequence: TGTGCCTGGAGGGGGGGTCTCGGAGCTCTCTTT. This chain connects TRBV30 to TRBJ1-1, with D possibly TRBD1 on 5 matching bases. The CDR3 contains 11 residues. Germline loops: CDR1 GTSNPN, CDR2 SVGIG (reference sequence).